The T cell receptor beta chain under discussion was sequenced for a study of T-cell memory formation after mild COVID-19. Study-wide background: Most TCR clusters belonged to a single donor. Study findings and constraints: A balance of CD4 and CD8 characterized clones contracting day 15 to 85, whereas later expanders leaned CD4+.

V gave up 5 bases and J gave up 10 bases, with 12 bases separating them. Germline V lookup: CDR1 LNHDA, CDR2 SQIVND (reference sequence). This CDR3 region has 12 residues. TCRdb re-analysed the 5' RACE reads in MiXCR, keeping a single row per CDR3 protein. Of about 150,000 distinct CDR3 sequences detected, about 23% appear once; the ten largest clones hold around a quarter. Of note for this clonotype: The antigen is undetermined.

The chain combines TRBV19 with TRBJ2-1; no clear D gene. The receptor was derived from an adult woman who had mild COVID-19 (a few samples of this study predate the infection). Cell type and time point are not known. Sequencing was performed on PBMCs or a T cell subset sorted from them (not recorded which). CDR3 region: CASSLWGREQFF. CDR3 in DNA: TGTGCCAGTAGTCTCTGGGGTAGGGAGCAGTTCTTC.